This is a list of T cell receptor beta chains from one sample in a study of shared clonotypes between healthy human individuals. Assay: immunoSEQ multiplex PCR; the TCRdb copy retains only in-frame clones and omits some. The sample holds more than 2,000,000 clones, approximately 93% seen once. Sequencing was carried out using naive CD4+ T cells from PBMCs. The source of these receptors is a young man in good health. Some clones in this sample may be carry-over from other donors' samples. CDR3s include the opening cysteine and the closing phenylalanine or tryptophan. D genes are given only for firm matches. Size is omitted from some rows. Given values are once, few, many or a class for expanded clones.

>TRBJ2-7|17|TRBD2|.|TRBV27
TGTGCCAGCAGTTTAAGGCTAGCGGGTGCGCCACCCTACGAGCAGTACTTC
CASSLRLAGAPPYEQYF
>TRBJ1-1|13|TRBD1|.|TRBV18
TGTGCCAGCTCATGGACAGGGAGCGCTGAAGCTTTCTTT
CASSWTGSAEAFF
>TRBJ2-3|15|.|.|TRBV15
TGTGCCACCAGCAGAGGGGCAGCTAGCACAGATACGCAGTATTTT
CATSRGAASTDTQYF
>TRBJ2-7|16|TRBD1|.|TRBV7-8
TGTGCCAGCAGCTTAGCATCGGACAGGAGCTCCTACGAGCAGTACTTC
CASSLASDRSSYEQYF
>TRBJ1-5|16|.|.|TRBV6-4
TGTGCCAGCAGTGCCGGTAGGGCTTCGGGGGCTCAGCCCCAGCATTTT
CASSAGRASGAQPQHF
>TRBJ2-2|15|TRBD1|.|TRBV7-9
TGTGCCAGCACATCCCGGACAGGGAGGACCGGGGAGCTGTTTTTT
CASTSRTGRTGELFF
>TRBJ2-3|14|.|.|TRBV27
TGTGCCAGCAGTTACACCCGTAGCACAGATACGCAGTATTTT
CASSYTRSTDTQYF
>TRBJ2-5|15|TRBD1|.|TRBV7-6
TGTGCCAGCAGCTTAGTCGTCGACAGGGGGGAGACCCAGTACTTC
CASSLVVDRGETQYF
>TRBJ1-4|14|.|.|TRBV5-5
TGTGCCAGCAGCATGGGGGGAGAACATGAAAAACTGTTTTTT
CASSMGGEHEKLFF
>TRBJ2-7|16|.|.|TRBV5-8
TGTGCCAGCAGCTTGGGACAGATGGTCTCCTCCTACGAGCAGTACTTC
CASSLGQMVSSYEQYF
>TRBJ2-7|15|TRBD2|.|TRBV15
TGTGCCACCAGCAGAGTTACTAGCGGGATTGTCGAGCAGTACTTC
CATSRVTSGIVEQYF
>TRBJ1-3|15|.|.|TRBV6-5
TGTGCCACCCTCCCGGGGCTGTACTCTGGAAACACCATATATTTT
CATLPGLYSGNTIYF
>TRBJ2-7|15|.|.|TRBV4-1
TGCGCCAGCAGCCAAGAGATGGGTTCCTCCTACGAGCAGTACTTC
CASSQEMGSSYEQYF
>TRBJ2-2|14|.|.|TRBV5-4
TGTGCCAGCAGCTTGTCGGGGAGCACCGGGGAGCTGTTTTTT
CASSLSGSTGELFF
>TRBJ2-1|15|.|.|TRBV15
TGTGCCACCAGCAGGGGGCCCGGTTCATACAATGAGCAGTTCTTC
CATSRGPGSYNEQFF
>TRBJ1-1|14|.|few|TRBV7-6
TGTGCCAGCAGCTTAGGAAGGGGGAGCGCTGAAGCTTTCTTT
CASSLGRGSAEAFF
>TRBJ2-7|18|.|.|TRBV9
TGTGCCAGCAGCGCAGCACGTGGAGGCCTTATGGGTCCCTACGAGCAGTACTTC
CASSAARGGLMGPYEQYF
>TRBJ2-7|16|TRBD2|.|TRBV7-2
TGTGCCAGCAGCTCGTCATCAAGCGGGAGCCCCTACGAGCAGTACTTC
CASSSSSSGSPYEQYF
>TRBJ1-1|16|TRBD1|.|TRBV28
TGTGCCAGCAGACTTATGGGACAGGGCGACGGGTTGGGGGCTTTCTTT
CASRLMGQGDGLGAFF
>TRBJ2-7|15|TRBD1|.|TRBV19
TGTGCCAGTAGCGCGGGACAGGTGAGGGCCTACGAGCAGTACTTC
CASSAGQVRAYEQYF
>TRBJ2-7|11|.|.|TRBV20-1
TGCAGTGCTAGTAGCAACTACGAGCAGTACTTC
CSASSNYEQYF
>TRBJ1-2|15|.|.|TRBV6-5
TGTGCCAGCAGTTACGGGCACAGGGTTAACTATGGCTACACCTTC
CASSYGHRVNYGYTF
>TRBJ2-5|14|.|.|TRBV11-2
TGTGCCAGCAGCTTAGGGCGGAGCATACAGACCCAGTACTTC
CASSLGRSIQTQYF
>TRBJ2-7|15|.|once|TRBV5-5
TGTGCCAGCACCTTGGATATCGCCAGGGCCTACGAGCAGTACTTC
CASTLDIARAYEQYF
>TRBJ2-7|15|TRBD2|.|TRBV19
TGTGCCAGTAGCAGCCGGACTAGCGGGAGATACGAGCAGTACTTC
CASSSRTSGRYEQYF
>TRBJ2-1|13|.|.|TRBV9
TGTGCCAGCAGCGTAGGACACCACAATGAGCAGTTCTTC
CASSVGHHNEQFF
>TRBJ2-1|13|.|.|TRBV4-2
TGTGCCAGCAGCCAAGTGGGGGAGAGTGAGCAGTTCTTC
CASSQVGESEQFF
>TRBJ1-2|16|.|.|TRBV7-9
TGTGCCAGCAGCTTGCCCCCCGACACGGGCAACTATGGCTACACCTTC
CASSLPPDTGNYGYTF
>TRBJ2-1|16|TRBD2|once|TRBV19
TGTGCCAGTATGGTAGCGGATCTCGGGGGGTACAATGAGCAGTTCTTC
CASMVADLGGYNEQFF
>TRBJ2-5|14|.|.|TRBV30
TGTGCCTGGAGTGTAGGCAGTATTCAAGAGACCCAGTACTTC
CAWSVGSIQETQYF
>TRBJ2-7|13|.|.|TRBV11-2
TGTGCCAGCAGCTTAACTAGTGACTACGAGCAGTACTTC
CASSLTSDYEQYF
>TRBJ2-2|15|TRBD2|.|TRBV5-1
TGCGCCAGCCGCTTACTAGGCGGGGGCACCGGGGAGCTGTTTTTT
CASRLLGGGTGELFF
>TRBJ2-3|16|.|.|TRBV5-1
TGCGCCAGCAGCCCGCCTAGAACGGGGGGCACAGATACGCAGTATTTT
CASSPPRTGGTDTQYF